Following are 4 T cell receptor beta chains from one sample sequenced in a study of cytomegalovirus exposure and HLA in healthy donors. Libraries were prepared by immunoSEQ multiplex PCR; TCRdb keeps only in-frame clonotypes and omits some of them. The sample lists about 160,000 clones, about 88% occurring once. Sequenced input: PBMCs. Receptors were obtained from a woman aged 18-29 years in good health and CMV-seronegative.

The CDR3 sequence is CSVAGGPANTEAFF. CDR3 coding DNA: TGCAGCGTCGCCGGTGGGCCAGCGAACACTGAAGCTTTCTTT. The chain is built from TRBV29-1 and TRBJ1-1; D not resolved. Deletions cut 6 bases from V and 1 base from J, with 15 bases between. Germline-derived CDR1 and CDR2 are SQVTM and ANQGSEA. The CDR3 totals 14 residues.

This clone was seen a few times. The V and J genes are TRBV7-3 and TRBJ2-7; 7 bases map to TRBD1. This CDR3 is 13 amino acids long. V trimming: 3 bases; J trimming: 3 bases; junction bases outside the gene matches: 2. Germline-derived CDR1 and CDR2 are SGHTA and FQGTGA. Here the CDR3 reads CASSFTGDYEQYF. The CDR3 nucleotides read TGTGCCAGCAGCTTCACAGGGGACTACGAGCAGTACTTC.

This chain links TRBV10-3 with TRBJ2-7, with D perhaps matching TRBD2 (6 bases). Germline lookup yields CDR1 ENHRY and CDR2 SYGVKD. The germline V and J ends were trimmed by 10 bases and 7 bases, with 23 bases remaining between them. The length of the CDR3 is 14 residues. CDR3 coding DNA: TGTGCCACTGGGCGAGCGGGCCCCATGGAGGAGCAGTACTTC. Its translation is CATGRAGPMEEQYF.

V gene TRBV6-5 combines with J gene TRBJ1-3; 8 bases agree with TRBD1. There are 16 residues in the CDR3. Losses at the gene ends were 0 bases for V and 2 bases for J; bases not matched to a gene: 3. The germline gives CDR1 MNHEY, CDR2 SVGAGI. CDR3 amino acids: CASSYSDRVAGNTIYF. The CDR3 region has the DNA TGTGCCAGCAGTTACTCGGACAGGGTGGCTGGAAACACCATATATTTT.